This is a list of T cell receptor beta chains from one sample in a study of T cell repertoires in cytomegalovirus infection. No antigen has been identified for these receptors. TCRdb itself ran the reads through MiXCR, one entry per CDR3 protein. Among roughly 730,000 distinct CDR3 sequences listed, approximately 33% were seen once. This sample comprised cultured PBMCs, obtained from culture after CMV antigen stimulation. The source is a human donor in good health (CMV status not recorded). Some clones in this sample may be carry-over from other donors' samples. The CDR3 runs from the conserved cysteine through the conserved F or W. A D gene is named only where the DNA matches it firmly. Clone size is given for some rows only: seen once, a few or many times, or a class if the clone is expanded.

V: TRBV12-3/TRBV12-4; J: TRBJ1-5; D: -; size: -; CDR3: CASSLWDKNQPQHF; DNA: TGTGCCAGCAGTTTATGGGACAAAAATCAGCCCCAGCATTTT
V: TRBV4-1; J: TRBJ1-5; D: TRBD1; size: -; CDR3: CASSLGTGSQPQHF; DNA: TGCGCCAGCAGCCTCGGGACAGGTAGTCAGCCCCAGCATTTT
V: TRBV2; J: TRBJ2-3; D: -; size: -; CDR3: CASTPNGLTTDTQYF; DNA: TGTGCCAGCACTCCAAACGGACTCACCACAGATACGCAGTATTTT
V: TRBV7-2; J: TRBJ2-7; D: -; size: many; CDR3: CASSLGRAKDYEQYF; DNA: TGTGCCAGCAGCTTAGGCAGGGCCAAGGACTACGAGCAGTACTTC
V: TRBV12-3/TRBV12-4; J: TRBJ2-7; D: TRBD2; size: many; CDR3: CASSSGTSGRAGSYEQYF; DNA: TGTGCCAGCAGCTCCGGGACTAGCGGGAGGGCCGGGTCCTACGAGCAGTACTTC
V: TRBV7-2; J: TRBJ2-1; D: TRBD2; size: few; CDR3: CASSTAGGPREQFF; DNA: TGTGCCAGCAGCACAGCGGGAGGGCCTCGAGAGCAGTTCTTC
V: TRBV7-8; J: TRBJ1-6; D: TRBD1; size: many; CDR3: CASSPLPRGTGVGSPLHF; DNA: TGTGCCAGCAGCCCGCTACCCCGGGGGACAGGGGTAGGATCACCCCTCCACTTT
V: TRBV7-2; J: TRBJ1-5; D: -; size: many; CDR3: CASSLQGAGTNQPQHF; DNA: TGTGCCAGCAGCTTACAGGGTGCGGGGACCAATCAGCCCCAGCATTTT
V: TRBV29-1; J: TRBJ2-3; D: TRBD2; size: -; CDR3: CSVAPGLALDTQYF; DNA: TGCAGCGTTGCACCGGGACTAGCCCTAGATACGCAGTATTTT
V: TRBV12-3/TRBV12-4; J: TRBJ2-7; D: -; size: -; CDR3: CASTLAGGNSYEQYF; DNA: TGTGCCAGCACCTTGGCTGGCGGGAATTCATACGAGCAGTACTTC
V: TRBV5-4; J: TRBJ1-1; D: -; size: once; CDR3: CASSLEGSHTEAFF; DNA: TGTGCCAGCAGCTTGGAGGGGAGCCACACTGAAGCTTTCTTT
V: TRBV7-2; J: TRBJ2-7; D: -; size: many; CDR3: CASRSDGRSYEQYF; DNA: TGTGCCAGCCGCTCTGACGGGCGCTCCTACGAGCAGTACTTC
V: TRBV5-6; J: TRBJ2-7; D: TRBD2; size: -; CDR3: CASSQGPRGVDEQYF; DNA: TGTGCCAGCAGCCAAGGACCGCGGGGGGTCGACGAGCAGTACTTC
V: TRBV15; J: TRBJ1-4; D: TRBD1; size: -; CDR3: CATSTRDRVGKLFF; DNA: TGTGCCACCAGCACCCGGGACAGGGTGGGAAAACTGTTTTTT
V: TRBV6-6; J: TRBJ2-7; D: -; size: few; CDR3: CASSHGQGISLTYF; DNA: TGTGCCAGCAGCCACGGGCAGGGGATTAGCTTGACGTACTTC
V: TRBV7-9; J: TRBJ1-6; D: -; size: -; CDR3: CASSFLFLDSPLHF; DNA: TGTGCCAGCAGCTTTTTATTTTTGGATTCACCCCTCCACTTT
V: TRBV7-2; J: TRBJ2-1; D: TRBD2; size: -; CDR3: CASSPSGGALNEQFF; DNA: TGTGCCAGCAGCCCGAGCGGGGGGGCCCTCAATGAGCAGTTCTTC
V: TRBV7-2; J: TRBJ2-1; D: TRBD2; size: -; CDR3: CASRLAGGPGTSGRVSSYNEQFF; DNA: TGTGCCAGCAGGTTGGCCGGGGGACCCGGGACTAGCGGGAGGGTTAGCTCCTACAATGAGCAGTTCTTC
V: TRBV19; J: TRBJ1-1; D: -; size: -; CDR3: CASQGNEAFF; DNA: TGTGCCAGTCAGGGGAATGAAGCTTTCTTT
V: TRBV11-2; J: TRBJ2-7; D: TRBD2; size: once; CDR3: CASSLSSGRAYEQYF; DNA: TGTGCCAGCAGCCTATCTAGCGGGAGGGCCTACGAGCAGTACTTC
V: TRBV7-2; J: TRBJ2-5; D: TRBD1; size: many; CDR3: CASSLQGAREETQYF; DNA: TGTGCCAGCAGCCTTCAGGGGGCGCGGGAAGAGACCCAGTACTTC
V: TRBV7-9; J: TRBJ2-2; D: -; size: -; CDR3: CASKERFMTGELFF; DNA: TGTGCCAGCAAAGAAAGGTTTATGACCGGGGAGCTGTTTTTT
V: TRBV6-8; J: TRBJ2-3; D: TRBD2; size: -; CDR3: CASSIRTGTSADTQYF; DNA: TGTGCCAGCAGTATTAGGACAGGGACTAGCGCAGATACGCAGTATTTT
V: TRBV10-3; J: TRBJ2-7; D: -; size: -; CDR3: CAISERRDSNYEQYF; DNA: TGTGCCATCAGTGAGAGGCGGGACAGTAACTACGAGCAGTACTTC
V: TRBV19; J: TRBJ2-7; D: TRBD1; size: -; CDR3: CATSGTDTYEQYF; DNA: TGTGCCACTTCCGGGACAGACACCTACGAGCAGTACTTC
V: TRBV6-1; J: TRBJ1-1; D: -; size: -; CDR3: CASQLQGLNTEAFF; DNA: TGTGCCAGTCAACTGCAGGGATTGAACACTGAAGCTTTCTTT
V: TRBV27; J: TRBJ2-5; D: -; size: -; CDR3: CASSFYEQGTQYF; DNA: TGTGCCAGCAGTTTCTACGAGCAGGGGACCCAGTACTTC
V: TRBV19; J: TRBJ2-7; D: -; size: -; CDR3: CASTIPGDEQYF; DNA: TGTGCCAGTACCATTCCCGGGGACGAGCAGTACTTC
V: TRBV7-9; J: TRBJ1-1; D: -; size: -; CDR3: CASHPGTVNTEAFF; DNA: TGTGCCAGCCATCCCGGGACCGTGAACACTGAAGCTTTCTTT
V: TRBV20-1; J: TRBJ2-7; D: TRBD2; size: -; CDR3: CSALTLAANEEQYF; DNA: TGCAGTGCTTTAACCCTAGCGGCCAATGAAGAGCAGTACTTC
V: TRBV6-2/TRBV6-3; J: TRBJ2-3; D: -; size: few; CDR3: CASSYLTGDPTDTQYF; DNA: TGTGCCAGCAGTTATCTGACGGGAGACCCCACAGATACGCAGTATTTT
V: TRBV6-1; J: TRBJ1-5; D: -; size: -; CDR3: CASSVAGSQPQHF; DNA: TGTGCCAGCAGTGTTGCAGGGAGCCAGCCCCAGCATTTT
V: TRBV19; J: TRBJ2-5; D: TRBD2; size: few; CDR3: CASSPGLAGAKETQYF; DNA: TGTGCCAGTAGTCCGGGACTAGCGGGGGCCAAAGAGACCCAGTACTTC
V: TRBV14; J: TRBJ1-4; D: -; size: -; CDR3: CASSQDVWPEKLFF; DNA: TGTGCCAGCAGCCAAGACGTCTGGCCCGAAAAACTGTTTTTT
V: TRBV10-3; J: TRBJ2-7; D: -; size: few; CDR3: CAISVGNDEQYF; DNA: TGTGCCATCAGTGTTGGGAACGACGAGCAGTACTTC
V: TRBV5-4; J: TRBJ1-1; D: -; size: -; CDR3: CASTGQPGTEAFF; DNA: TGTGCCAGCACTGGACAGCCAGGCACTGAAGCTTTCTTT
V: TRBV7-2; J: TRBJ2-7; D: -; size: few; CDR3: CASSFNFAYEQYF; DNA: TGTGCCAGCAGCTTCAACTTCGCCTACGAGCAGTACTTC
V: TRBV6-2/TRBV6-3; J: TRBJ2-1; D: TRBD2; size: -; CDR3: CASSYYSGLVKYNEQFF; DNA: TGTGCCAGCAGTTACTACTCCGGACTAGTTAAGTACAATGAGCAGTTCTTC
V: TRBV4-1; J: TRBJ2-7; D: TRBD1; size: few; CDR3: CASSQGGTGFAEQYF; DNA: TGCGCCAGCAGCCAAGGTGGGACAGGGTTTGCCGAGCAGTACTTC
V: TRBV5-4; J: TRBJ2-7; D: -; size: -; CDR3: CASGDGPTRAQYF; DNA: TGTGCCAGCGGGGACGGGCCTACGAGGGCGCAGTACTTC
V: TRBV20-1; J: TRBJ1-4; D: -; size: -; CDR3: CSAQKDPGGEKLFF; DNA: TGCAGTGCACAGAAGGACCCCGGCGGGGAAAAACTGTTTTTT
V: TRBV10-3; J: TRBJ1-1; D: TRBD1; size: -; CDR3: CAIRGDRRNTEAFF; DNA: TGTGCCATCAGGGGGGACAGGCGAAACACTGAAGCTTTCTTT
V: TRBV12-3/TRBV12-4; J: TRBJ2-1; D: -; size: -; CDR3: CATTPGTPPAEQFF; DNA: TGTGCCACCACGCCCGGGACCCCACCTGCTGAGCAGTTCTTC
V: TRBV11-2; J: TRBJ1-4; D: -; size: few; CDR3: CASTPRGRREKLFF; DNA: TGTGCCAGCACACCCCGGGGCAGGAGAGAAAAACTGTTTTTT
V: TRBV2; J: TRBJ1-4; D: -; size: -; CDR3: CATLGGYEEKLFF; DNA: TGTGCCACCCTAGGAGGGTATGAGGAAAAACTGTTTTTT
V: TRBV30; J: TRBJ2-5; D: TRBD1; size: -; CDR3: CAWSSGTEQETQYF; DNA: TGTGCCTGGAGCTCCGGGACAGAGCAAGAGACCCAGTACTTC
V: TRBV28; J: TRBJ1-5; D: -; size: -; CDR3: CASSLGSWVNQPQHF; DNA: TGTGCCAGCAGTTTGGGTTCATGGGTTAATCAGCCCCAGCATTTT
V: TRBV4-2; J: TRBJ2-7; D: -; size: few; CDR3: CASSQAAIGLYEQYF; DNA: TGTGCCAGCAGCCAAGCGGCTATAGGCCTTTACGAGCAGTACTTC
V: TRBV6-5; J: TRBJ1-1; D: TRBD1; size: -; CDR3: CASSYLAGTGAEAFF; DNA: TGTGCCAGCAGTTACCTCGCCGGGACAGGCGCTGAAGCTTTCTTT
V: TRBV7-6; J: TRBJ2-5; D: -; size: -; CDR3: CASSLVRGAQETQYF; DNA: TGTGCCAGCAGCTTAGTTCGGGGCGCCCAAGAGACCCAGTACTTC
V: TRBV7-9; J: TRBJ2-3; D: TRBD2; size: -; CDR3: CASSLMVGGPADTQYF; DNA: TGTGCCAGCAGCTTAATGGTGGGAGGGCCCGCGGATACGCAGTATTTT
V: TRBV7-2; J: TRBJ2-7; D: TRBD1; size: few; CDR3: CASSFVGSGDRGNEQYF; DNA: TGTGCCAGCAGCTTCGTAGGGAGTGGAGACAGGGGTAACGAGCAGTACTTC
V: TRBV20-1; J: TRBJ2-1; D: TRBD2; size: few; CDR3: CSARKSGGLWSYNEQFF; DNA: TGCAGTGCTAGAAAAAGCGGGGGGCTCTGGTCCTACAATGAGCAGTTCTTC
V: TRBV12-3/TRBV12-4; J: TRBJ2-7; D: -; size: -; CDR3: CASSLWGPAYEQYF; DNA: TGTGCCAGCAGTTTGTGGGGCCCGGCATACGAGCAGTACTTC
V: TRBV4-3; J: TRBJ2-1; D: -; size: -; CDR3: CASSQVIGAAPNEQFF; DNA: TGCGCCAGCAGCCAAGTAATAGGGGCAGCTCCCAATGAGCAGTTCTTC
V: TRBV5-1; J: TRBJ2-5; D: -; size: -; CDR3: CASSLARVEETQYF; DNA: TGCGCCAGCAGCTTGGCACGAGTGGAAGAGACCCAGTACTTC
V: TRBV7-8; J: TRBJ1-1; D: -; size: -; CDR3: CASSSNRGGGQAFF; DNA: TGTGCCAGCAGCTCGAACCGGGGGGGAGGACAAGCTTTCTTT